The 4 T cell receptor beta chains below all came from one sample that was sequenced in a study of blood T cell repertoires in COVID-19. Data came from immunoSEQ multiplex PCR; TCRdb stores just in-frame clones and leaves some out. Here the sample spans approximately 60,000 clones, 65% to 85% being singletons. The sequencing sample was made of peripheral blood. Every receptor here comes from a human donor in a cohort sampled during active COVID-19.

J is TRBJ1-2 and V is TRBV11-2, with TRBD1 as a possible D gene (5 bases). The V gene lost 1 base and the J gene lost 4 bases, with 16 bases spanning the gap. This CDR3 has 16 amino acids. Germline CDR1 SGHAT, CDR2 FQNNGV. The CDR3 DNA sequence: TGTGCCAGCAGCTTAGTAGGTATAGGGGCCTCCTATGGCTACACCTTC. Amino acids: CASSLVGIGASYGYTF.

The chain combines TRBV29-1 with TRBJ2-3; D might be TRBD2 (6 bases). V was shortened by 0 bases and J by 1 base, with 14 bases between the two germline ends. This CDR3 has 16 amino acids. Per germline, CDR1 SQVTM and CDR2 ANQGSEA. The CDR3 DNA is TGCAGCGTTGAAGAACGACTAGATGGTGGCACAGATACGCAGTATTTT. Residues: CSVEERLDGGTDTQYF.

The chain recombines TRBV28 with TRBJ2-2, with 9 bases identical to TRBD1. The CDR3 runs 15 residues. The junction had 5 bases not matched to a gene; V was cut back by 6 bases and J by 3 bases. Germline V gene lookup returns CDR1 MDHEN and CDR2 SYDVKM. The CDR3 is CASRIQGADTGELFF. The CDR3 DNA reads as TGTGCCAGCAGGATACAGGGGGCGGACACCGGGGAGCTGTTTTTT.

This chain joins TRBV7-9 and TRBJ1-2; TRBD1 matches 9 bases. Trimming removed 4 bases from V and 4 bases from J; junction bases left unmatched: 16. The CDR3 runs 18 residues. CDR1 is SEHNR and CDR2 is FQNEAQ in the germline V gene (reference sequence). As DNA, the CDR3 is TGTGCCAGCAGCTCCCTCACAGGGGGCGCCTCATCCGTCTATGGCTACACCTTC. Encoded protein: CASSSLTGGASSVYGYTF.